Shown below are 5 T cell receptor beta chains from a single sample sequenced in a study of T cell responses to AZD1222 COVID-19 vaccine. Produced via immunoSEQ multiplex PCR; TCRdb's table is partial and in-frame only. Of about 110,000 clones listed, roughly 85% are singletons. The specimen was peripheral blood, collected 28 days after the second AZD1222 dose. The receptors shown here come from an adult who received the AZD1222 COVID-19 vaccine.

This clone has a single count. The gene calls are TRBV4-1 and TRBJ2-5; unclear D gene. Germline lookup yields CDR1 MGHRA and CDR2 YSYEKL. Trimming left V 0 bases short and J 9 bases short, with 11 bases between. The CDR3 is made up of 13 amino acids. As DNA, the CDR3 is TGCGCCAGCAGCCAAGATCTTTCAAGGGCCCAGTACTTC. It encodes CASSQDLSRAQYF.

The chain recombines TRBV6-6 with TRBJ1-3; TRBD1 is a possible D gene (6 bases). V was trimmed by 0 bases and J by 2 bases, leaving 11 bases between them. The CDR3 is made up of 16 amino acids. Germline V gene sequence: CDR1 MNHNY, CDR2 SVGAGI (reference sequence). The CDR3 nucleotides read TGTGCCAGCAGTTACTCGGACAGCATTGCTGGAAACACCATATATTTT. This codes for CASSYSDSIAGNTIYF.

The chain links TRBV6-1 to TRBJ2-7; 11 bases fit TRBD1. The CDR3 loop spans 15 amino acids. CDR1 and CDR2 from the germline V gene are MNHNS and SASEGT. With 6 bases clipped from V and 1 base from J, the junction kept 5 bases outside the gene matches. CDR3 loop: CASRIGQGASYEQYF. The CDR3 DNA sequence: TGTGCCAGCAGAATAGGACAGGGGGCTTCCTACGAGCAGTACTTC.

This chain uses TRBV30 with TRBJ1-3; D is unclear. The CDR3 length is 13 residues. The V end lost 3 bases, the J end lost 4 bases, and 10 bases lay between the germline ends. Germline-derived CDR1 and CDR2 are GTSNPN and SVGIG (reference sequence). CDR3 amino acids: CAWSVLTGNTIYF. The DNA of the CDR3 is TGTGCCTGGAGCGTACTCACAGGAAACACCATATATTTT.

This chain links TRBV7-8 with TRBJ1-5; D call uncertain. This CDR3 spans 16 amino acids. Trimming left V 5 bases short and J 5 bases short, with 19 bases between. Germline CDR1 SGHVS, CDR2 FQNEAQ. The chain's CDR3 is CASSPRGGNLDQPQHF. CDR3 in DNA: TGTGCCAGCAGCCCCCGGGGAGGGAACTTAGATCAGCCCCAGCATTTT.